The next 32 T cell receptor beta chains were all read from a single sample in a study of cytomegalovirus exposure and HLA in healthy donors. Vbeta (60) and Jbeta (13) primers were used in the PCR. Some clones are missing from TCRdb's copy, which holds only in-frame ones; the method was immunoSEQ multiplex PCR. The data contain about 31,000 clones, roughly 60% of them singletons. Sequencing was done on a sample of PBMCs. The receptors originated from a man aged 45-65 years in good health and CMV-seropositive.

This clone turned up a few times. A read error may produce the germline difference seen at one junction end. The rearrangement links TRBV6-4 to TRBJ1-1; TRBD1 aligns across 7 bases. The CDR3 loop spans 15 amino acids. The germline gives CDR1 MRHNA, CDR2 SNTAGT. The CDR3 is CASSPRAGQAPVGIF. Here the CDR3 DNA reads TGTGCCAGCAGCCCCCGTGCAGGACAGGCCCCTGTCGGAATCTTT.

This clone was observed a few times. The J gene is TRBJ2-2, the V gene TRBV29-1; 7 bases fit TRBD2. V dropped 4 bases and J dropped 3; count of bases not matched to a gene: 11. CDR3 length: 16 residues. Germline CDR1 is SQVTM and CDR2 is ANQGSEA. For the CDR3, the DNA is TGCAGCGTTGGGTGGGCCCAGCGGGGTGACACCGGGGAGCTGTTTTTT. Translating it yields CSVGWAQRGDTGELFF.

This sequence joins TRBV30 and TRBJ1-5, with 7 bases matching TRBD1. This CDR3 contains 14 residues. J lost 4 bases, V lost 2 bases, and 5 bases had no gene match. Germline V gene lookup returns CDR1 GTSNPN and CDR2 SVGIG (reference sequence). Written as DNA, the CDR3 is TGTGCCTGGAGTCGCGGGACAGTAAATCAGCCCCAGCATTTT. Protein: CAWSRGTVNQPQHF.

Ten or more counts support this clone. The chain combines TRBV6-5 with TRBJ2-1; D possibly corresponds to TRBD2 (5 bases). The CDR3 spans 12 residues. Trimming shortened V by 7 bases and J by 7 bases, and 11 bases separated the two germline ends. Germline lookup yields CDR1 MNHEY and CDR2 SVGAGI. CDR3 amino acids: CASTSSGNEQFF. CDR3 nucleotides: TGTGCCAGCACCTCGTCGGGGAATGAGCAGTTCTTC.

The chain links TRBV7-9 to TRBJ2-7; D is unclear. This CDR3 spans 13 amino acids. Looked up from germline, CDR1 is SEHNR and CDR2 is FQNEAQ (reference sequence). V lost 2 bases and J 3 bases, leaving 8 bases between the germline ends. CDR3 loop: CASSLIYGYEQYF. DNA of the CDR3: TGTGCCAGCAGCTTAATATACGGCTACGAGCAGTACTTC. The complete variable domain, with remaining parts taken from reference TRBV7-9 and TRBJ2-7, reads DTGVSQNPRHKITKRGQNVTFRCDPISEHNRLYWYRQTLGQGPEFLTYFQNEAQLEKSRLLSDRFSAERPKGSFSTLEIQRTEQGDSAMYLCASSLIYGYEQYFGPGTRLTVT.

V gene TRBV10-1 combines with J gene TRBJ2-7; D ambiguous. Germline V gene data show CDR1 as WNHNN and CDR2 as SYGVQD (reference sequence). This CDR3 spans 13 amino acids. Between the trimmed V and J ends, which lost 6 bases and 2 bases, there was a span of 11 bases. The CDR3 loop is CASSPGPAYEQYF. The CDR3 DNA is TGCGCCAGCAGCCCTGGTCCAGCCTACGAGCAGTACTTC.

The CDR3: CASSNYEDTQYF. CDR3 nucleotide sequence: TGTGCCAGCAGTAACTACGAAGATACGCAGTATTTT. The chain combines TRBV27 with TRBJ2-3; the D is unclear. Trimming pared 5 bases from V and 5 bases from J, leaving 8 bases between. Germline CDR1 and CDR2: MNHEY and SMNVEV (reference sequence). The CDR3 contains 12 residues.

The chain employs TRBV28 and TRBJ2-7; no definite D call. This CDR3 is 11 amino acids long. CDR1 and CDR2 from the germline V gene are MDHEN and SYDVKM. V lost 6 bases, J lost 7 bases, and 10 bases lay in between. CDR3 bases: TGTGCCAGCAGCTCGCAGTGGGAGCAGTACTTC. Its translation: CASSSQWEQYF. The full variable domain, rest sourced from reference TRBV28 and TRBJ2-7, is DVKVTQSSRYLVKRTGEKVFLECVQDMDHENMFWYRQDPGLGLRLIYFSYDVKMKEKGDIPEGYSVSREKKERFSLILESASTNQTSMYLCASSSQWEQYFGPGTRLTVT.

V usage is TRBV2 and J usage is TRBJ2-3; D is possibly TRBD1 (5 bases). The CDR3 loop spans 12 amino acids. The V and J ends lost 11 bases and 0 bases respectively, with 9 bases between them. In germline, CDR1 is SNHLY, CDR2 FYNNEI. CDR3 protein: CAHRQSTDTQYF. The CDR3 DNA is TGTGCCCACAGGCAAAGCACAGATACGCAGTATTTT.

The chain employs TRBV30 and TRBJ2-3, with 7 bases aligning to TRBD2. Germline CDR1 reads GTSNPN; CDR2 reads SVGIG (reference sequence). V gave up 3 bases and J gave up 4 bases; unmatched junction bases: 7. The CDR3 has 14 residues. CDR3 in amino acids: CAWSGLGGADTQYF. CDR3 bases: TGTGCCTGGAGCGGTCTGGGAGGGGCAGATACGCAGTATTTT.

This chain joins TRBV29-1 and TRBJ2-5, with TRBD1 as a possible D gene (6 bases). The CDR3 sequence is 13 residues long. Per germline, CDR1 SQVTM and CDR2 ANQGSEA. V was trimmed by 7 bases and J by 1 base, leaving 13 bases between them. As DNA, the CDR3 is TGCAGCGGCCTACAGGGTATCCAAGAGACCCAGTACTTC. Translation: CSGLQGIQETQYF.

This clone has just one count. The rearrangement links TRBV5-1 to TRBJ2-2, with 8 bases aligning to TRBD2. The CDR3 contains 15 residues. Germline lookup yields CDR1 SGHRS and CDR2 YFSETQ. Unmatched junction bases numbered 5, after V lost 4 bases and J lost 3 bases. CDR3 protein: CASSIREGHTGELFF. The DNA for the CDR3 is TGCGCCAGCAGCATCCGGGAGGGCCACACCGGGGAGCTGTTTTTT.

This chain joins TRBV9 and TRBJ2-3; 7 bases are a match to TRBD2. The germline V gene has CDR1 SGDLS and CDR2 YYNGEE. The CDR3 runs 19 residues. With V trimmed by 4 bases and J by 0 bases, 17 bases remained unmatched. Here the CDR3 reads CASSPFPLSSGPSTDTQYF. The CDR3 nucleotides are TGTGCCAGCAGCCCTTTCCCCCTCTCTAGCGGCCCTAGCACAGATACGCAGTATTTT.

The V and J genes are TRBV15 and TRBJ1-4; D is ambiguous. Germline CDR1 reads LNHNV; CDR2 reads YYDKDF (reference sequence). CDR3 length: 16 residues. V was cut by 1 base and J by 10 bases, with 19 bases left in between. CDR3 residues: CATSRAGDTEGGKLFF. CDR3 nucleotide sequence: TGTGCCACCAGCAGAGCCGGTGACACAGAAGGTGGAAAACTGTTTTTT.

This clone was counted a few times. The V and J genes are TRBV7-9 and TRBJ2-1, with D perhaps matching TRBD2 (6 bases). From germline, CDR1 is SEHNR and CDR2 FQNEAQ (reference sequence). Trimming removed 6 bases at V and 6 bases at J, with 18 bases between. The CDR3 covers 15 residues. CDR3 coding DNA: TGTGCCAGCAGTTACTTCCGGGACTCGACCAATGAGCAGTTCTTC. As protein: CASSYFRDSTNEQFF.

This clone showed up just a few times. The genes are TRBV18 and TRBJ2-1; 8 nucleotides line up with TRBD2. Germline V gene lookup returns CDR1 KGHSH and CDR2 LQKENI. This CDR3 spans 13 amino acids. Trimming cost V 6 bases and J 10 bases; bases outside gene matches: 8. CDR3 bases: TGTGCCAGCTCTCCGAGCGGGAGAAAAGAGCAGTTCTTC. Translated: CASSPSGRKEQFF.

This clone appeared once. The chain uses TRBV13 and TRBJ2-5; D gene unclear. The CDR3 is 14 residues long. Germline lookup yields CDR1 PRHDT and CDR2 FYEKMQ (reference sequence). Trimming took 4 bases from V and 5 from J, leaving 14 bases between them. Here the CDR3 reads CASSYFGSFETQYF. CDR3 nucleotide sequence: TGTGCCAGCAGCTACTTTGGTTCATTCGAGACCCAGTACTTC.

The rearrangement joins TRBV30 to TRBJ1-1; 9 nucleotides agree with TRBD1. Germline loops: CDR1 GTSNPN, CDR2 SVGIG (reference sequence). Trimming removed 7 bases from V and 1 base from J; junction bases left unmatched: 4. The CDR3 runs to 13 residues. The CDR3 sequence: CASPGQGNTEAFF. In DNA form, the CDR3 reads TGTGCCTCCCCGGGACAGGGGAACACTGAAGCTTTCTTT.

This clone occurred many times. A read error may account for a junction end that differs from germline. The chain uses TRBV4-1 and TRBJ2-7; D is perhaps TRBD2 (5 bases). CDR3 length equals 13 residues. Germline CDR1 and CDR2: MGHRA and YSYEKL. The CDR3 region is CASSQDRGREYLF. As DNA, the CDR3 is TGCGCCAGCAGCCAAGATCGGGGTAGAGAGTACCTCTTC.

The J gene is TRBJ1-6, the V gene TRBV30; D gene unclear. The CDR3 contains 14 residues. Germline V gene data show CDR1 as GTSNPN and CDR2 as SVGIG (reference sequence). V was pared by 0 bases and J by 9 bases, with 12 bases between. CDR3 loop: CAWSVIEGSSPLHF. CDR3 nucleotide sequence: TGTGCCTGGAGTGTAATCGAAGGGAGTTCACCCCTCCACTTT. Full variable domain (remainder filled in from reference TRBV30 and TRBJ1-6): SQTIHQWPATLVQPVGSPLSLECTVEGTSNPNLYWYRQAAGRGLQLLFYSVGIGQISSEVPQNLSASRPQDRQFILSSKKLLLSDSGFYLCAWSVIEGSSPLHFGNGTRLTVT.

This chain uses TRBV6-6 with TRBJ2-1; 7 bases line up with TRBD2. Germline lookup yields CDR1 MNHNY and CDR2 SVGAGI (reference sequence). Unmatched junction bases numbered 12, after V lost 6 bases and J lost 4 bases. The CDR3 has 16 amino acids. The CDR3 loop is CASRTDSTSVYNEQFF. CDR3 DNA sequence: TGTGCCAGCAGAACCGATAGCACTAGCGTGTACAATGAGCAGTTCTTC.

This CDR3 reads CAIRRGGMDEKLFF. The CDR3 region has the DNA TGTGCCATCAGGCGCGGGGGGATGGATGAAAAACTGTTTTTT. The rearrangement uses TRBV10-3 and TRBJ1-4, with D tentatively TRBD1 (5 bases). The CDR3 contains 14 residues. Germline CDR1 ENHRY, CDR2 SYGVKD. V was shortened by 6 bases and J by 6 bases, with 14 bases between the two germline ends.

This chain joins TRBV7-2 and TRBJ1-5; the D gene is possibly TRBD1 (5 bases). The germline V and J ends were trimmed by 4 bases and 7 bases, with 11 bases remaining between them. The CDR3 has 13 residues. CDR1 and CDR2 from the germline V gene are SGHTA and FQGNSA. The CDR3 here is CASSSREGQPQHF. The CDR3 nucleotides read TGTGCCAGCAGCTCCAGGGAAGGCCAGCCCCAGCATTTT.

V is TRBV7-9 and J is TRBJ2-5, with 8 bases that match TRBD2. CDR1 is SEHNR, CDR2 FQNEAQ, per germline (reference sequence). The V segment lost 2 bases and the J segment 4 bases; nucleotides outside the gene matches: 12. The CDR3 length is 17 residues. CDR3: CASSLRRVSGDGETQYF. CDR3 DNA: TGTGCCAGCAGCTTAAGAAGGGTTAGCGGGGACGGAGAGACCCAGTACTTC.

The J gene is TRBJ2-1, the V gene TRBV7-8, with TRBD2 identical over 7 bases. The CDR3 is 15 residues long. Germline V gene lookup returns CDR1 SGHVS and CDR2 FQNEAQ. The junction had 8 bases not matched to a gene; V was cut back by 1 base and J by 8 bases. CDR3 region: CASSLGWGGSDEQFF. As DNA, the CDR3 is TGTGCCAGCAGCTTAGGGTGGGGCGGGAGCGATGAGCAGTTCTTC.

The CDR3 DNA reads as TGCAGCGTTGAAGGGACTCGAGATACGCAGTATTTT. Encoded protein: CSVEGTRDTQYF. This chain joins TRBV29-1 and TRBJ2-3, with a weak D call TRBD2 (5 bases). CDR3 size: 12 residues. The V gene lost 1 base and the J gene lost 5 bases, with 7 bases spanning the gap. Germline V gives CDR1 SQVTM, CDR2 ANQGSEA.

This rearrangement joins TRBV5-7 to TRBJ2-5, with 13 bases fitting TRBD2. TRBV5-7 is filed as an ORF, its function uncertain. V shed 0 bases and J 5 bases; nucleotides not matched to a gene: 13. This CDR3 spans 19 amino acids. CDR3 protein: CASSLAGTSGAPRRETQYF. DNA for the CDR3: TGTGCCAGCAGCTTGGCCGGGACTAGCGGGGCTCCTCGCAGGGAGACCCAGTACTTC.

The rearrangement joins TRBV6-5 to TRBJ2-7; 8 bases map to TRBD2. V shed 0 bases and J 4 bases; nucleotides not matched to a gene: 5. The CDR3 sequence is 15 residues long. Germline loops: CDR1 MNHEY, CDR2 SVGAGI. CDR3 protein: CASSYSRGELYEQYF. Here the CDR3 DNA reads TGTGCCAGCAGTTACTCGCGGGGGGAACTTTACGAGCAGTACTTC.

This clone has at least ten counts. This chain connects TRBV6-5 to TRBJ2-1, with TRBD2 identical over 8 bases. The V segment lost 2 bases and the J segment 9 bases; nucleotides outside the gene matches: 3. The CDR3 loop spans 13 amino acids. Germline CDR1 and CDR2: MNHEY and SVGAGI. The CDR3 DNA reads TGTGCCAGCAGTTACATCGGGAGGGGTGAGCAGTTCTTC. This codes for CASSYIGRGEQFF.

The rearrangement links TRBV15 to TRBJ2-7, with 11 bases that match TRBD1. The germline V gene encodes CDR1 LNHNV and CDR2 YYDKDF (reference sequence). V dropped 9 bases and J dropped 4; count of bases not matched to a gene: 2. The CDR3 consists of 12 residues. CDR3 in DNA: TGTGCCACGGGACAGGGGGTGTACGAGCAGTACTTC. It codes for CATGQGVYEQYF.

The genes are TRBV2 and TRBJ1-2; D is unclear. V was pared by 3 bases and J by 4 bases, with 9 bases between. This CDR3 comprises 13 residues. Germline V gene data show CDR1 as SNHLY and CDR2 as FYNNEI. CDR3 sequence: CASSDVAGYGYTF. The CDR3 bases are TGTGCCAGCAGTGATGTCGCGGGCTATGGCTACACCTTC.

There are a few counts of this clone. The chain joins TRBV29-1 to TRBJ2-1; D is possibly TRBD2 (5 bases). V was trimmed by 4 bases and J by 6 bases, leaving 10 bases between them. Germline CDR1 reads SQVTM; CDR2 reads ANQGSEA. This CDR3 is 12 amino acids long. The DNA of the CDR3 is TGCAGCGTTGTAGGAGGAGGCAATGAGCAGTTCTTC. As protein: CSVVGGGNEQFF.